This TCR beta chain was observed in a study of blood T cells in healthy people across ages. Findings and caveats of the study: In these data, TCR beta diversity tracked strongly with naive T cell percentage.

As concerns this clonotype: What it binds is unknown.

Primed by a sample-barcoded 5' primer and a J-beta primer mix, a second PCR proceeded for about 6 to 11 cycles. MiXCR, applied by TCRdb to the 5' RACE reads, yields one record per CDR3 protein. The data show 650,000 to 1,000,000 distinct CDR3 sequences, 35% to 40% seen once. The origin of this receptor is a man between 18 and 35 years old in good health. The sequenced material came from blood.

This CDR3 is CASTRLGGGAADTQYF. The CDR3 bases are TGTGCCAGCACCCGTCTGGGCGGGGGGGCCGCAGATACGCAGTATTTT. V usage is TRBV7-2 and J usage is TRBJ2-3, with 9 bases identical to TRBD2. Germline loops: CDR1 SGHTA, CDR2 FQGNSA. V lost 7 bases, J lost 4 bases, and 12 bases stayed unmatched. The CDR3 extends over 16 amino acids.